This TCR beta chain was observed in a study of blood T cells in healthy people across ages. This clonotype was counted between two and nine times. Then a second PCR, running about 7 to 11 cycles, was carried out with a sample-barcoded 5' primer and a J-beta primer mix. Using its own MiXCR run on the 5' RACE reads, TCRdb lists one record per CDR3 protein. The table lists some 760,000 distinct CDR3 sequences, just under 25% of them singletons. CDR3 length equals 16 residues. J lost 5 bases, V lost 2 bases, and 6 bases had no gene match. Germline V gene sequence: CDR1 SGHRS, CDR2 YFSETQ. These records were also assigned to another study, of T cells of mothers and their children. That paper adds: Several children and their three healthy Caucasian mothers were the donors.

This receptor was identified in a boy aged 10-17 years in good health. The sample was blood. This rearrangement joins TRBV5-1 to TRBJ2-5; 13 bases line up with TRBD2. The CDR3 loop is CASSFRTSGSEETQYF. For the CDR3, the DNA is TGCGCCAGCAGCTTTCGGACTAGCGGGAGTGAGGAGACCCAGTACTTC. Full variable domain (remainder filled in from reference TRBV5-1 and TRBJ2-5): KAGVTQTPRYLIKTRGQQVTLSCSPISGHRSVSWYQQTPGQGLQFLFEYFSETQRNKGNFPGRFSGRQFSNSRSEMNVSTLELGDSALYLCASSFRTSGSEETQYFGPGTRLLVL.